Below, 30 T cell receptor beta chains from the same sample are listed, as sequenced in a study of blood T cell repertoires in COVID-19. Sequencing used immunoSEQ multiplex PCR; TCRdb keeps in-frame clones, though not all of them. The sample has approximately 100,000 clones, roughly 90% seen once. Sequencing was performed on peripheral blood. Receptors were obtained from a man in his sixties with acute or convalescent COVID-19.

The chain links TRBV5-1 to TRBJ2-2; possible D gene TRBD1, 6 bases. The CDR3 covers 15 residues. Trimming cost V 5 bases and J 2 bases, with 13 bases left between them. The V gene's germline CDR1 is SGHRS and CDR2 YFSETQ. CDR3 loop: CASSQGLGNTGELFF. CDR3 nucleotides: TGCGCCAGCAGTCAGGGGCTCGGTAACACCGGGGAGCTGTTTTTT.

CDR3 region: CASSRGGARTGELFF. CDR3 coding DNA: TGTGCCAGCAGCCGGGGGGGCGCCAGAACCGGGGAGCTGTTTTTT. The chain joins TRBV28 to TRBJ2-2; 8 nucleotides agree with TRBD2. The CDR3 contains 15 residues. The germline CDR1 and CDR2 sequences are MDHEN and SYDVKM. J was trimmed by 5 bases and V by 6 bases; bases with no gene match: 8.

The chain couples TRBV2 to TRBJ2-5; D is perhaps TRBD1 (9 bases). In germline, CDR1 is SNHLY, CDR2 FYNNEI. The ends were cut back, 6 bases at V and 1 base at J, with 24 bases in the middle. There are 18 residues in the CDR3. CDR3 residues: CASRSGQGLLAGQETQYF. The CDR3 DNA follows: TGTGCCAGCAGATCGGGACAGGGACTTCTAGCGGGCCAAGAGACCCAGTACTTC.

This clone was observed a handful of times. This chain links TRBV5-1 with TRBJ2-1, with D possibly TRBD1 on 5 matching bases. Between the trimmed V and J ends, which lost 3 bases and 0 bases, there was a span of 10 bases. The V gene's germline CDR1 is SGHRS and CDR2 YFSETQ. The CDR3 has 15 residues. CDR3: CASSYFQGSYNEQFF. DNA of the CDR3: TGCGCCAGCAGCTATTTTCAGGGCTCCTACAATGAGCAGTTCTTC.

The sample holds one count of this clone. V is TRBV6-6 and J is TRBJ2-2; 7 bases map to TRBD2. Germline loops: CDR1 MNHNY, CDR2 SVGAGI (reference sequence). Trimming took 5 bases from V and 3 from J; bases not matched to a gene: 3. CDR3 length equals 14 residues. Here the CDR3 reads CASSGLGDTGELFF. DNA of the CDR3: TGTGCCAGCAGTGGACTAGGCGACACCGGGGAGCTGTTTTTT.

The J gene is TRBJ2-2, the V gene TRBV12-3 or TRBV12-4; D is unclear. V lost 5 bases, J lost 7 bases, and 11 bases lay in between. The CDR3 contains 13 residues. The CDR3 nucleotides read TGTGCCAGCAGTCCGACCACGGGCGGGGAGCTGTTTTTT. This sequence encodes CASSPTTGGELFF.

The chain employs TRBV7-3 and TRBJ2-1; 7 nucleotides agree with TRBD2. CDR1 and CDR2 from the germline V gene are SGHTA and FQGTGA. With 2 bases clipped from V and 0 bases from J, the junction kept 4 bases outside the gene matches. The CDR3 is made up of 16 amino acids. The CDR3 loop is CASSLGPGGSYNEQFF. The CDR3 region has the DNA TGTGCCAGCAGCTTAGGCCCGGGGGGCTCCTACAATGAGCAGTTCTTC.

The CDR3 loop reads CSVESLSYEQYF. DNA for the CDR3: TGCAGCGTTGAAAGCCTCTCCTACGAGCAGTACTTC. The gene calls are TRBV29-1 and TRBJ2-7; D not resolved. The germline V and J ends were trimmed by 2 bases and 0 bases, with 5 bases remaining between them. Germline assignment: CDR1 SQVTM and CDR2 ANQGSEA. The CDR3 loop spans 12 amino acids.

This chain uses TRBV29-1 with TRBJ1-2; 9 positions agree with TRBD1. This CDR3 has 15 amino acids. The germline V gene has CDR1 SQVTM and CDR2 ANQGSEA. V lost 7 bases, J lost 4 bases, and 13 bases stayed unmatched. The CDR3 nucleotides are TGCAGCGCAAGTCCGGGACAGGGTAAAAGCTATGGCTACACCTTC. This encodes CSASPGQGKSYGYTF.

The CDR3 DNA follows: TGTGCCAGCAGTTTATTGGGGCGTCAAGATACGCAGTATTTT. It specifies CASSLLGRQDTQYF. This chain uses TRBV28 with TRBJ2-3, with D possibly TRBD1 on 5 matching bases. With 1 base removed from V and 5 bases from J, the gap between germline ends came to 10 bases. Germline values: CDR1 MDHEN, CDR2 SYDVKM. The CDR3 is 14 amino acids.

The CDR3 bases are TGTGCCAGCAGCCTCGGGACAGGGAAAGGCTACACCTTC. Amino acids: CASSLGTGKGYTF. The J gene is TRBJ1-2, the V gene TRBV3-1 (or the pseudogene TRBV3-2); 9 bases agree with TRBD1. Losses at the gene ends were 4 bases for V and 8 bases for J; bases not matched to a gene: 5. This CDR3 has 13 amino acids. Germline V CDR1 and CDR2: LGHDT, YNNKEL (reference sequence).

This sequence joins TRBV27 and TRBJ2-7, with 11 bases matching TRBD2. Looked up from germline, CDR1 is MNHEY and CDR2 is SMNVEV (reference sequence). The V and J ends lost 10 bases and 3 bases, in that order; junction bases with no gene match: 8. The CDR3 runs to 14 residues. The CDR3 coding sequence is TGTGCCAAAACTAGCGGGAGAAAAATCTACGAGCAGTACGTC. Encoded protein: CAKTSGRKIYEQYV.

As regards this clone: Germline and junction disagree at one end, which may indicate a read error. CDR3 sequence: CASSSFGTPAF. CDR3 nucleotides: TGTGCCAGCAGCAGCTTCGGGACACCGGCTTTT. The chain carries TRBV28 and TRBJ1-4, with TRBD1 as a possible D gene (6 bases). This CDR3 is 11 amino acids long. CDR1 and CDR2 (germline): MDHEN, SYDVKM.

The CDR3 here is CASSLGLQGVFQETQYF. CDR3 in DNA: TGCGCCAGCAGCTTGGGACTACAGGGGGTCTTTCAAGAGACCCAGTACTTC. The chain is built from TRBV5-1 and TRBJ2-5, with 8 bases that match TRBD1. Trimming took 0 bases from V and 2 from J; bases not matched to a gene: 9. Germline CDR1 and CDR2: SGHRS and YFSETQ. The CDR3 runs 17 residues.

The chain recombines TRBV24-1 with TRBJ1-5; weak D call: TRBD1 (5 bases). The germline V gene has CDR1 KGHDR and CDR2 SFDVKD. Between the trimmed V and J ends, which lost 4 bases and 1 base, there was a span of 10 bases. The CDR3 loop spans 15 amino acids. CDR3 amino acids: CATSEGGISNQPQHF. The CDR3 bases are TGTGCCACCAGTGAGGGGGGGATAAGCAATCAGCCCCAGCATTTT.

The chain is built from TRBV6-6 and TRBJ1-5; D is ambiguous. Germline lookup yields CDR1 MNHNY and CDR2 SVGAGI (reference sequence). The CDR3 runs to 15 residues. Trimming took off 7 bases at V and 7 bases at J, with 20 bases between the two ends. CDR3 sequence reads: CASTNPGRERQPQHF. The CDR3 DNA sequence: TGTGCCAGCACCAACCCGGGGAGGGAGAGGCAGCCCCAGCATTTT.

The V and J genes are TRBV7-9 and TRBJ2-1, with unresolved D. V was pared by 8 bases and J by 0 bases, with 8 bases between. Germline CDR1 reads SEHNR; CDR2 reads FQNEAQ (reference sequence). The CDR3 runs to 13 residues. CDR3 DNA: TGTGCCAGCCGTGCACTCTCCTACAATGAGCAGTTCTTC. Encoded protein: CASRALSYNEQFF.

This rearrangement joins TRBV5-5 to TRBJ2-3, with 10 bases aligning to TRBD2. Germline values: CDR1 SGHKS, CDR2 YYEKEE (reference sequence). The CDR3 is made up of 16 amino acids. After removal of 1 base from V and 1 base from J, the junction contained 3 bases not matched to a gene. The CDR3 region is CASSLSGTSGTDTQYF. The CDR3 region has the DNA TGTGCCAGCAGCTTGTCCGGGACTAGCGGCACAGATACGCAGTATTTT.

The rearrangement links TRBV5-5 to TRBJ2-6, with 7 bases fitting TRBD1. This CDR3 has 17 amino acids. Trimming removed 2 bases from V and 1 base from J; junction bases left unmatched: 6. Germline values: CDR1 SGHKS, CDR2 YYEKEE (reference sequence). CDR3 residues: CASSFGTVNSGANVLTF. The CDR3 DNA reads as TGTGCCAGCAGCTTTGGGACAGTAAATTCTGGGGCCAACGTCCTGACTTTC. Complete variable domain (other parts from reference TRBV5-5 and TRBJ2-6): DAGVTQSPTHLIKTRGQQVTLRCSPISGHKSVSWYQQVLGQGPQFIFQYYEKEERGRGNFPDRFSARQFPNYSSELNVNALLLGDSALYLCASSFGTVNSGANVLTFGAGSRLTVL.

V and J are TRBV30 and TRBJ1-1, with a tentative D call TRBD1 (5 bases). The CDR3 sequence is 13 residues long. The V and J ends lost 0 bases and 11 bases respectively, with 16 bases between them. The V gene's germline CDR1 is GTSNPN and CDR2 SVGIG (reference sequence). The CDR3 DNA sequence: TGTGCCTGGAGTGTAAAGTTTCAGGGTGCGGCTTTCTTT. Translation gives CAWSVKFQGAAFF.

The chain joins TRBV29-1 to TRBJ2-4; 8 bases fit TRBD1. V gave up 2 bases and J gave up 9 bases; unmatched junction bases: 6. Germline lookup yields CDR1 SQVTM and CDR2 ANQGSEA. This CDR3 spans 13 amino acids. The CDR3 loop reads CSVETGQGGIQYF. DNA for the CDR3: TGCAGCGTTGAAACCGGACAGGGAGGCATTCAGTACTTC.

The genes are TRBV7-3 and TRBJ2-7; tentatively, D is TRBD2 (6 bases). The CDR3 covers 14 residues. Germline lookup yields CDR1 SGHTA and CDR2 FQGTGA. The V gene lost 0 bases and the J gene lost 2 bases, with 8 bases spanning the gap. The CDR3 DNA reads TGTGCCAGCAGCTTAACGGGGGGAACCTACGAGCAGTACTTC. It specifies CASSLTGGTYEQYF.

J is TRBJ1-5 and V is TRBV6-5; D possibly corresponds to TRBD1 (5 bases). CDR1 is MNHEY, CDR2 SVGAGI, per germline. V was clipped by 4 bases and J by 1 base, with 14 bases between them. The CDR3 length is 16 residues. The CDR3 DNA sequence: TGTGCCAGCAGTTTCTTACAGGTTGAAAGCAATCAGCCCCAGCATTTT. This translates into CASSFLQVESNQPQHF.

This clone was recorded many times. The chain uses TRBV24-1 and TRBJ2-7; 7 nucleotides agree with TRBD2. Germline trimming cut 6 bases from V and 2 bases from J; bases unmatched to any gene: 9. Germline lookup yields CDR1 KGHDR and CDR2 SFDVKD. The CDR3 is made up of 15 amino acids. For the CDR3, the DNA is TGTGCCACCAGTCCCAGGTGGGGAGGGGCCTACGAGCAGTACTTC. Amino acid sequence: CATSPRWGGAYEQYF.

V and J are TRBV5-1 and TRBJ1-2; TRBD1 agrees at 11 bases. CDR3 length: 15 amino acids. The germline V gene has CDR1 SGHRS and CDR2 YFSETQ. V shed 4 bases and J 4 bases; nucleotides not matched to a gene: 6. CDR3 loop: CASSPGTGGFYGYTF. CDR3 DNA sequence: TGCGCCAGCAGCCCAGGGACAGGGGGTTTCTATGGCTACACCTTC.

This rearrangement joins TRBV18 to TRBJ2-1; 9 nucleotides line up with TRBD1. The J segment lost 0 bases and the V segment lost 1 base, leaving 4 bases of the junction unmatched. This CDR3 is 17 amino acids long. The germline V gene has CDR1 KGHSH and CDR2 LQKENI. DNA of the CDR3: TGTGCCAGCTCACCACTTCCGGACAGGGGCTCCTACAATGAGCAGTTCTTC. Protein product: CASSPLPDRGSYNEQFF.

V and J are TRBV6-5 and TRBJ1-2; the match to TRBD1 covers 10 bases. The CDR3 has 14 residues. V shed 6 bases and J 8 bases; nucleotides not matched to a gene: 9. Germline lookup yields CDR1 MNHEY and CDR2 SVGAGI. CDR3 loop: CASRKGQGLGGYTF. The DNA of the CDR3 is TGTGCCAGCAGAAAGGGACAGGGGCTAGGAGGCTACACCTTC.

The chain couples TRBV28 to TRBJ2-7, with D perhaps matching TRBD2 (6 bases). Trimming took off 5 bases at V and 0 bases at J, with 20 bases between the two ends. There are 17 residues in the CDR3. Germline V gives CDR1 MDHEN, CDR2 SYDVKM. The DNA of the CDR3 is TGTGCCAGCAGTGGACCACCCGGGACTCGAGGCTCCTACGAGCAGTACTTC. It specifies CASSGPPGTRGSYEQYF.

The chain carries TRBV27 and TRBJ2-7, with 7 bases matching TRBD1. V lost 5 bases, J lost 4 bases, and 8 bases stayed unmatched. The CDR3 contains 14 residues. The V gene's germline CDR1 is MNHEY and CDR2 SMNVEV (reference sequence). The CDR3 nucleotides read TGTGCCAGCAGTAGGGACAGATCTGGGTACGAGCAGTACTTC. As protein: CASSRDRSGYEQYF.

This clone was observed a few times. The CDR3 here is CASSISGTSGTEQYF. CDR3 nucleotides: TGTGCCAGTAGTATATCCGGGACTAGCGGGACCGAGCAGTACTTC. The V and J genes are TRBV19 and TRBJ2-7; 13 nucleotides agree with TRBD2. This CDR3 is 15 amino acids long. V gave up 2 bases and J gave up 6 bases; unmatched junction bases: 4. CDR1 is LNHDA, CDR2 SQIVND, per germline (reference sequence).